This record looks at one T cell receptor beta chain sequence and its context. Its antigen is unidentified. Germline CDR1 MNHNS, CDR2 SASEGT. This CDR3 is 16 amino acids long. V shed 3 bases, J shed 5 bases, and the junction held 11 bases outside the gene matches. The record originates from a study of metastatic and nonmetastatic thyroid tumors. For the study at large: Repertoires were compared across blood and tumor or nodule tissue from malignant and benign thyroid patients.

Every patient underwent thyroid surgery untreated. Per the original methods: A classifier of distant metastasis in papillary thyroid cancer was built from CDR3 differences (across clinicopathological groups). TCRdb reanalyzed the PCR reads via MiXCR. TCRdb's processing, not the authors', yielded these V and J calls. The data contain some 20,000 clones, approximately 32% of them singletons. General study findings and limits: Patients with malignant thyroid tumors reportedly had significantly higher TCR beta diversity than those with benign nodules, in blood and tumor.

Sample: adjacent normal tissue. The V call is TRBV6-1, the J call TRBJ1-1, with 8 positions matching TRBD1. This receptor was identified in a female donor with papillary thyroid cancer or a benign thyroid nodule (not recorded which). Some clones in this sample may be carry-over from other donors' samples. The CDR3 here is CASSDKSGGRGTEAFF. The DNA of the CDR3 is TGTGCCAGCAGTGACAAATCAGGGGGCCGAGGGACTGAAGCTTTCTTT.